This section outlines one T cell receptor (beta chain) sequence together with its context. Its antigen is unidentified. Germline V lookup: CDR1 SGHAT, CDR2 FQNNGV. V gave up 3 bases and J gave up 3 bases; unmatched junction bases: 2. CDR3 length equals 13 residues. This sample is part of a study of cytomegalovirus exposure and HLA in healthy donors. The PCR used 60 Vbeta and 13 Jbeta primers. TCRdb's copy holds only in-frame clones and misses some; the assay was immunoSEQ multiplex PCR. The sample has tens of thousands of clones, roughly 60% seen once. Findings and limits, study-wide: The listing of approximately 160 TCR beta chains classed them as cytomegalovirus-associated.

The J gene is TRBJ2-7, the V gene TRBV11-2; TRBD1 matches 7 bases. The receptor comes from a woman aged 45-65 years in good health and CMV-seropositive. Sequenced: PBMCs. CDR3 in amino acids: CASSFTGDYEQYF. The DNA of the CDR3 is TGTGCCAGCAGCTTTACAGGGGACTACGAGCAGTACTTC.